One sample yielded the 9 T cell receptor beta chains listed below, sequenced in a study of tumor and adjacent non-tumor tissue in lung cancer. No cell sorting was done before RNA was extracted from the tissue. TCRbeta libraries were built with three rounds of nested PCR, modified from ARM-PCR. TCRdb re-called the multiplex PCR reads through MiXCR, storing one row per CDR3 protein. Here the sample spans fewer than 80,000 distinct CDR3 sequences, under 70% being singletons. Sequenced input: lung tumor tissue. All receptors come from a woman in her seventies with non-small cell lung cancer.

The CDR3 here is CASSGNTDTQYF. Written as DNA, the CDR3 is TGTGCCAGCAGTGGGAACACAGATACGCAGTATTTT. The V gene is TRBV25-1, the J gene TRBJ2-3; D ambiguous. The V end lost 4 bases, the J end lost 2 bases, and 4 bases lay between the germline ends. This CDR3 has 12 residues. Germline-derived CDR1 and CDR2 are MGHDK and SYGVNS.

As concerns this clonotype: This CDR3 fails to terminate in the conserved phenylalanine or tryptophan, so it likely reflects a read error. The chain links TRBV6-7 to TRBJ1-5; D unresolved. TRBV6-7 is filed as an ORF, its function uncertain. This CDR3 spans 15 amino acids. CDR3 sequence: CASSSDGDSNQSQHS. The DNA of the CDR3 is TGTGCCAGCAGCTCCGACGGTGATAGCAATCAGTCCCAGCATTCT.

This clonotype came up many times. The CDR3 spells CSVIKGGEYEQYF. CDR3 DNA sequence: TGCAGCGTGATCAAGGGGGGAGAGTACGAGCAGTACTTC. The chain combines TRBV29-1 with TRBJ2-7; either TRBD1 or TRBD2 may supply D (6 bases each). Germline values: CDR1 SQVTM, CDR2 ANQGSEA. The CDR3 extends over 13 amino acids. Trimming left V 6 bases short and J 4 bases short, with 16 bases between.

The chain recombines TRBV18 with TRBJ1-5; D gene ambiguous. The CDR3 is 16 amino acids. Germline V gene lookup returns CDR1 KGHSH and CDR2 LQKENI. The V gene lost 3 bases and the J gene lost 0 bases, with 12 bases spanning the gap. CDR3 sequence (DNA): TGTGCCAGCTCACCTACCGGACGTGATAGCAATCAGCCCCAGCATTTT. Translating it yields CASSPTGRDSNQPQHF.

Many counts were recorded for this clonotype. The CDR3 DNA is TGTGCCAGCAGTGACTCAAGAAACACCATATATTTT. This codes for CASSDSRNTIYF. This chain joins TRBV6-1 and TRBJ1-3; D gene unclear. In germline, CDR1 is MNHNS, CDR2 SASEGT. CDR3 length: 12 amino acids. Trimming shortened V by 3 bases and J by 5 bases, and 5 bases separated the two germline ends.

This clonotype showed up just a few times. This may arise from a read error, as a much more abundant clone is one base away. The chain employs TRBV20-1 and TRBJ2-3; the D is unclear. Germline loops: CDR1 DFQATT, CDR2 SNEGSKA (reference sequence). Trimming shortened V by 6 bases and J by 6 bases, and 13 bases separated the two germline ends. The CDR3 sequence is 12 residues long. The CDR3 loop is CSALVTSDTQYF. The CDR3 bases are TGCAGTGCCCTAGTCACGTCCGATACGCAGTATTTT.

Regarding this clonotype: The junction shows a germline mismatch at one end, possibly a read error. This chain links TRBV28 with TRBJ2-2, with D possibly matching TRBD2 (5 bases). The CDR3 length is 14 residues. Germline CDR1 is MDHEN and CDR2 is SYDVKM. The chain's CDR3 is CARTHGGNTGELFF. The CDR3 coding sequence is TGCGCCAGGACGCATGGAGGGAACACCGGGGAGCTGTTTTTT.

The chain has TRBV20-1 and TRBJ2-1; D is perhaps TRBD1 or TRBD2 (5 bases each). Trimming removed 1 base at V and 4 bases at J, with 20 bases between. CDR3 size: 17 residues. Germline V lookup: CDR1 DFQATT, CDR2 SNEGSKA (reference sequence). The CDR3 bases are TGCAGTGCTAGAGTCATAGGGACCGCGCTTCCATACAATGAGCAGTTCTTC. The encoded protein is CSARVIGTALPYNEQFF.

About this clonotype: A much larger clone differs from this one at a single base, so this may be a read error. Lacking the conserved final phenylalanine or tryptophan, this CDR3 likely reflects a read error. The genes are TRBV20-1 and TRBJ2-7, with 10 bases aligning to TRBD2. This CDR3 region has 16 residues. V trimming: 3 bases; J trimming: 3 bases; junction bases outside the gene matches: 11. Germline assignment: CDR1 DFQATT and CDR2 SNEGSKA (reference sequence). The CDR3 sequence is CSASSSGRGGGYEQYL. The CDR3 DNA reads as TGCAGTGCTAGTTCTAGCGGGAGAGGAGGAGGCTACGAGCAGTACCTC.